These 24 T cell receptor beta chains were sequenced from one sample in a study of shared clonotypes between healthy human individuals. Only CD45RO-negative cells positively selected for CCR7 counted as naive CD8 cells, so terminally differentiated effector memory CD45RA+ cells were excluded. Produced via immunoSEQ multiplex PCR; TCRdb's table is partial and in-frame only. Of about 1,800,000 clones listed, approximately 95% are singletons. The sequencing sample was made of naive CD8+ T cells sorted from blood. The receptors shown here come from a young man in good health.

J is TRBJ1-4 and V is TRBV19, with no clear D. The germline V and J ends were trimmed by 2 bases and 4 bases, with 14 bases remaining between them. In germline, CDR1 is LNHDA, CDR2 SQIVND (reference sequence). The CDR3 is 16 amino acids. The CDR3 DNA sequence: TGTGCCAGTAGTATATGGCCGGAAGGTGTTAATGAAAAACTGTTTTTT. Translating it yields CASSIWPEGVNEKLFF.

The chain is built from TRBV11-2 and TRBJ1-1; D not resolved. Per germline, CDR1 SGHAT and CDR2 FQNNGV. V was shortened by 4 bases and J by 6 bases, with 18 bases between the two germline ends. This CDR3 region has 15 residues. The chain's CDR3 is CASSSEIRGVAEAFF. The CDR3 DNA follows: TGTGCCAGCAGCTCAGAGATCCGAGGCGTCGCTGAAGCTTTCTTT. Drawing the rest from reference TRBV11-2 and TRBJ1-1, the complete variable domain is EAGVAQSPRYKIIEKRQSVAFWCNPISGHATLYWYQQILGQGPKLLIQFQNNGVVDDSQLPKDRFSAERLKGVDSTLKIQPAKLEDSAVYLCASSSEIRGVAEAFFGQGTRLTVV.

About this clone itself: This sample also contains other DNA sequences that code for the same CDR3. This sequence joins TRBV4-1 and TRBJ1-1; D is perhaps TRBD1 (5 bases). Between the trimmed V and J ends, which lost 0 bases and 0 bases, there was a span of 8 bases. The CDR3 sequence is 15 residues long. Germline V gene data show CDR1 as MGHRA and CDR2 as YSYEKL. The CDR3 DNA sequence: TGCGCCAGCAGCCAAGATCGAGGGGTGAACACTGAAGCTTTCTTT. It yields the protein CASSQDRGVNTEAFF.

V gene TRBV9 combines with J gene TRBJ1-6; D gene unclear. The CDR3 is 18 residues long. V lost 3 bases and J lost 0, with 16 bases in between. CDR1 SGDLS and CDR2 YYNGEE come from the germline V gene. The CDR3 DNA reads TGTGCCAGCAGCGCCCTCGACCGAGAGAGCTCCTATAATTCACCCCTCCACTTT. Residues: CASSALDRESSYNSPLHF.

There are a few counts of this clone. In the same sample, other DNA sequences code for this CDR3. The chain joins TRBV9 to TRBJ1-1; no firm D call. V was trimmed by 0 bases and J by 4 bases, leaving 4 bases between them. The germline V gene has CDR1 SGDLS and CDR2 YYNGEE. CDR3 length: 12 residues. CDR3 sequence reads: CASSVEGTEAFF. In DNA form, the CDR3 reads TGTGCCAGCAGCGTAGAGGGCACTGAAGCTTTCTTT.

The gene calls are TRBV5-8 and TRBJ2-3; possible D gene TRBD2, 5 bases. Per germline, CDR1 SGHTS and CDR2 YDEGEE. The CDR3 length is 12 residues. Trimming cost V 7 bases and J 7 bases, with 13 bases left between them. The chain's CDR3 is CASSFPGNTQYF. The CDR3 DNA reads as TGTGCCAGCTCCTTTCCGGGAAATACGCAGTATTTT.

The J gene is TRBJ1-1, the V gene TRBV4-1, with D uncertain. Trimming stripped 3 bases from V and 6 bases from J, with 11 bases between. This CDR3 spans 13 amino acids. The germline CDR1 and CDR2 sequences are MGHRA and YSYEKL. Here the CDR3 DNA reads TGCGCCAGCAGCCACCAGGCTCATCCTGAAGCTTTCTTT. Translation gives CASSHQAHPEAFF.

The gene calls are TRBV6-1 and TRBJ1-6; TRBD1 matches at 9 bases. The CDR3 runs 15 residues. The germline V gene has CDR1 MNHNS and CDR2 SASEGT. Trimming cost V 1 base and J 6 bases; bases outside gene matches: 1. CDR3 residues: CASSEEGQGNSPLHF. In nucleotides, the CDR3 is TGTGCCAGCAGTGAAGAGGGACAGGGTAATTCACCCCTCCACTTT.

The chain is built from TRBV13 and TRBJ2-2; D might be TRBD2 (6 bases). The CDR3 has 16 residues. Germline V gene lookup returns CDR1 PRHDT and CDR2 FYEKMQ (reference sequence). Trimming removed 5 bases from V and 3 bases from J, with 16 bases in between. The CDR3 DNA is TGTGCCAGCAGCCCGGGGGTGGGGCCCTACACCGGGGAGCTGTTTTTT. Amino acids: CASSPGVGPYTGELFF.

The rearrangement joins TRBV28 to TRBJ1-1; a weak D match, TRBD1 (5 bases). This CDR3 region has 15 residues. Trimming stripped 3 bases from V and 3 bases from J, with 14 bases between. Germline V CDR1 and CDR2: MDHEN, SYDVKM. CDR3 residues: CASSFGGKGYTEAFF. The CDR3 DNA is TGTGCCAGCAGTTTTGGGGGGAAGGGATACACTGAAGCTTTCTTT. Filled out from reference TRBV28 and TRBJ1-1, the complete variable domain reads DVKVTQSSRYLVKRTGEKVFLECVQDMDHENMFWYRQDPGLGLRLIYFSYDVKMKEKGDIPEGYSVSREKKERFSLILESASTNQTSMYLCASSFGGKGYTEAFFGQGTRLTVV.

The V call is TRBV4-3, the J call TRBJ2-3, with D perhaps TRBD1 (6 bases). This CDR3 spans 17 amino acids. Germline V lookup: CDR1 LGHNA, CDR2 YSLEER. V shed 0 bases and J shed 0 bases, with 13 bases lying between them. The DNA of the CDR3 is TGCGCCAGCAGCCAAGAGGAAGGGGGTCTTAGCACAGATACGCAGTATTTT. The encoded protein is CASSQEEGGLSTDTQYF.

V and J are TRBV27 and TRBJ2-1; the match to TRBD2 covers 11 bases. Germline values: CDR1 MNHEY, CDR2 SMNVEV (reference sequence). J lost 11 bases, V lost 10 bases, and 16 bases had no gene match. The CDR3 has 15 residues. CDR3 amino acids: CATESIAGGLSKQFF. The CDR3 DNA reads as TGTGCCACCGAATCAATAGCGGGAGGGCTGTCGAAGCAGTTCTTC.

This chain links TRBV6-5 with TRBJ2-3; no clear D. V was shortened by 0 bases and J by 5 bases, with 15 bases between the two germline ends. The V gene's germline CDR1 is MNHEY and CDR2 SVGAGI. The CDR3 sequence is 16 residues long. CDR3 DNA: TGTGCCAGCAGTTACTCGTCCGGCCAAAAGTTAGATACGCAGTATTTT. Protein product: CASSYSSGQKLDTQYF.

This clone was recorded only once. The chain employs TRBV7-3 and TRBJ1-2, with TRBD1 as a possible D gene (6 bases). The CDR3 is made up of 14 amino acids. V shed 0 bases and J shed 6 bases, with 11 bases lying between them. The V gene's germline CDR1 is SGHTA and CDR2 FQGTGA. CDR3 sequence: CASSLTVQGDGYTF. The CDR3 DNA reads TGTGCCAGCAGCTTAACGGTACAGGGTGATGGCTACACCTTC.

V gene TRBV5-1 combines with J gene TRBJ2-4; D call uncertain. In germline, CDR1 is SGHRS, CDR2 YFSETQ. This CDR3 is built from 14 residues. V was trimmed by 4 bases and J by 5 bases, leaving 13 bases between them. This CDR3 reads CASSDGSGENIQYF. The CDR3 coding sequence is TGCGCCAGCAGCGACGGCTCTGGTGAAAACATTCAGTACTTC. The full variable domain, with the rest looked up from reference TRBV5-1 and TRBJ2-4, is KAGVTQTPRYLIKTRGQQVTLSCSPISGHRSVSWYQQTPGQGLQFLFEYFSETQRNKGNFPGRFSGRQFSNSRSEMNVSTLELGDSALYLCASSDGSGENIQYFGAGTRLSVL.

J is TRBJ2-3 and V is TRBV28, with D possibly matching TRBD1 (5 bases). Germline loops: CDR1 MDHEN, CDR2 SYDVKM. V dropped 7 bases and J dropped 2 bases, with 13 bases sitting between them. CDR3 length equals 14 residues. DNA for the CDR3: TGTGCCAGCACCCCGGACACCTACACAGATACGCAGTATTTT. Translating gives CASTPDTYTDTQYF.

The chain combines TRBV10-2 with TRBJ2-5, with TRBD2 as a possible D gene (6 bases). Germline CDR1 reads WSHSY; CDR2 reads SAAADI. This CDR3 is built from 14 residues. V lost 4 bases and J 5 bases, leaving 14 bases between the germline ends. For the CDR3, the DNA is TGCGCCAGCAGTGCGGTAGCGGTGGAGGAGACCCAGTACTTC. It codes for CASSAVAVEETQYF.

The chain is built from TRBV7-9 and TRBJ2-1, with 12 bases identical to TRBD2. V lost 5 bases, J lost 8 bases, and 7 bases stayed unmatched. The CDR3 contains 15 residues. Germline values: CDR1 SEHNR, CDR2 FQNEAQ (reference sequence). CDR3 sequence (DNA): TGTGCCAGCAGCCCAGGACTAGCGGGGATCGATGAGCAGTTCTTC. Translated, it gives CASSPGLAGIDEQFF. The full variable domain, rest sourced from reference TRBV7-9 and TRBJ2-1, is DTGVSQNPRHKITKRGQNVTFRCDPISEHNRLYWYRQTLGQGPEFLTYFQNEAQLEKSRLLSDRFSAERPKGSFSTLEIQRTEQGDSAMYLCASSPGLAGIDEQFFGPGTRLTVL.

For this clone: This may come from a read error, since a much larger clone is one base off. The chain uses TRBV11-2 and TRBJ1-2; D gene unclear. The V end lost 5 bases, the J end lost 2 bases, and 6 bases lay between the germline ends. The length of the CDR3 is 12 residues. The germline V gene has CDR1 SGHAT and CDR2 FQNNGV. The CDR3 DNA sequence: TGTGCCAGCAGCCCCGGGAACTATGGCTACACCTTC. It encodes CASSPGNYGYTF.

The rearrangement links TRBV5-6 to TRBJ2-7, with 11 bases lining up with TRBD2. The CDR3 length is 15 residues. Germline V gene lookup returns CDR1 SGHDT and CDR2 YYEEEE. The trim removed 0 bases at V and 7 bases at J, leaving 6 bases unmatched. DNA for the CDR3: TGTGCCAGCAGCTTGGAACTAGCGGGAGTAAGTGAGCAGTACTTC. This sequence encodes CASSLELAGVSEQYF. The whole variable domain, remainder taken from reference TRBV5-6 and TRBJ2-7, is DAGVTQSPTHLIKTRGQQVTLRCSPKSGHDTVSWYQQALGQGPQFIFQYYEEEERQRGNFPDRFSGHQFPNYSSELNVNALLLGDSALYLCASSLELAGVSEQYFGPGTRLTVT.

V and J are TRBV5-6 and TRBJ1-3, with TRBD1 matching 8 bases. The CDR3 loop spans 17 amino acids. J was trimmed by 0 bases and V by 4 bases; bases with no gene match: 9. Per germline, CDR1 SGHDT and CDR2 YYEEEE. As DNA, the CDR3 is TGTGCCAGCAGCCCCCGGGACAGGTCCCTCTCTGGAAACACCATATATTTT. Residues: CASSPRDRSLSGNTIYF.

V is TRBV6-1 and J is TRBJ1-5; 9 bases align to TRBD1. The germline CDR1 and CDR2 sequences are MNHNS and SASEGT. The V and J ends lost 8 bases and 5 bases, in that order; junction bases with no gene match: 10. The CDR3 is made up of 15 amino acids. The CDR3 reads CASHRTGDSDQPQHF. Written as DNA, the CDR3 is TGTGCCAGCCATCGGACAGGGGATAGTGATCAGCCCCAGCATTTT.

This sequence joins TRBV4-1 and TRBJ1-2, with 9 bases identical to TRBD1. The CDR3 is 15 residues long. V trimming: 7 bases; J trimming: 6 bases; junction bases outside the gene matches: 12. CDR1 is MGHRA, CDR2 YSYEKL, per germline. The CDR3 DNA is TGCGCCAGCAACGAAAAACAGGGGGCATCGGATGGCTACACCTTC. Translating gives CASNEKQGASDGYTF.

About this clone: The sample carries other DNA sequences with the same CDR3. This chain links TRBV5-6 with TRBJ2-7; TRBD2 is a possible D gene (6 bases). The CDR3 is 12 residues long. CDR1 and CDR2 (germline): SGHDT, YYEEEE. Trimming stripped 4 bases from V and 3 bases from J, with 8 bases between. The CDR3 DNA sequence: TGTGCCAGCAGCCTCGGGGGCTACGAGCAGTACTTC. This encodes CASSLGGYEQYF.